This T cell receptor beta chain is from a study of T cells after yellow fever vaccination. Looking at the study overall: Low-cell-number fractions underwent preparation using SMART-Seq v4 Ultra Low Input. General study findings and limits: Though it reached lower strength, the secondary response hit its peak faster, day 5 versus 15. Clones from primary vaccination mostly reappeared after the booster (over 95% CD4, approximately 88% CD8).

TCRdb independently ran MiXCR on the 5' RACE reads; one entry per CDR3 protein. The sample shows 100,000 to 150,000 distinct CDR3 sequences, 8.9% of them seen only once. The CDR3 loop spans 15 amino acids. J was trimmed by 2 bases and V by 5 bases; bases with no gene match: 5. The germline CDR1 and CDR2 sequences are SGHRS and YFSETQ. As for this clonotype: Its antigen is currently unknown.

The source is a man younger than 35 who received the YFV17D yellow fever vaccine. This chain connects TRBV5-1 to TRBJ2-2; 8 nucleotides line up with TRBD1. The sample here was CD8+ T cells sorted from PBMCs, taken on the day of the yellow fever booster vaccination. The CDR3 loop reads CASSDGTGNTGELFF. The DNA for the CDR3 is TGCGCCAGCAGTGACGGGACAGGAAACACCGGGGAGCTGTTTTTT.